What follows is one TCR beta chain and its context. Its target is unknown. Primed by a sample-barcoded 5' primer and a J-beta primer mix, a second PCR proceeded for 7 to 11 cycles. The authors tagged each cDNA molecule using a template-switch adaptor with 12 random nucleotides. TCRdb independently ran MiXCR on the 5' RACE reads; one entry per CDR3 protein. The sample holds approximately 800,000 distinct CDR3 sequences, 20% to 30% seen once. V lost 4 bases to trimming and J lost 4 bases, with 2 bases between them. This CDR3 has 11 residues. The germline V gene encodes CDR1 MNHEY and CDR2 SMNVEV (reference sequence). The sample originates from a study of blood T cells in healthy people across ages. General observations from the study: Age advanced and TCR beta diversity per million T cells fell, roughly linearly.

The data were also submitted as part of a second study, on T cells of mothers and their children.

This receptor was identified in a boy aged 5 to 17 in good health. Sequencing input: blood. The chain is built from TRBV27 and TRBJ2-1; D remains ambiguous. This CDR3 reads CASSWYNEQFF. The CDR3 DNA reads TGTGCCAGCAGTTGGTACAATGAGCAGTTCTTC.